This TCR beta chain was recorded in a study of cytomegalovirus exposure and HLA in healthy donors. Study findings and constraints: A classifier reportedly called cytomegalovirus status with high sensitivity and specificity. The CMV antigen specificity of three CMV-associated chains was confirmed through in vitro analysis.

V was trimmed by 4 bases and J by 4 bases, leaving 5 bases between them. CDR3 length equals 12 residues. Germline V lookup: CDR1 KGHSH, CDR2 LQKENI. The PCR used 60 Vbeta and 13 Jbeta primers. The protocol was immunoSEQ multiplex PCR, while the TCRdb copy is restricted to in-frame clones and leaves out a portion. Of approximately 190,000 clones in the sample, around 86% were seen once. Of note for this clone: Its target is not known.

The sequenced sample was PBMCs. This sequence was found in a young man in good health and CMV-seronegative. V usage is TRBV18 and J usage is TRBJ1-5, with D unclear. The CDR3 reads CASSLENQPQHF. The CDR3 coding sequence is TGTGCCAGCTCACTGGAGAATCAGCCCCAGCATTTT.